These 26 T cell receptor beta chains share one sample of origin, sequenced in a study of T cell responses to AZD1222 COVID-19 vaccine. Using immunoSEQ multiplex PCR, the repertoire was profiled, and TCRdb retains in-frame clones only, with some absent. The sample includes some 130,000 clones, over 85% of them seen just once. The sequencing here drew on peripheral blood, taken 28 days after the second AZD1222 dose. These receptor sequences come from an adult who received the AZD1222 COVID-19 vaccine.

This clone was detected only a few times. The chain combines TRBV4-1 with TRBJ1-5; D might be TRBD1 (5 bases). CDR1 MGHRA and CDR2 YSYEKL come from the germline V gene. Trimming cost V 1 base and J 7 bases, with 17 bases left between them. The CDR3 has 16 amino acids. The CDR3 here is CASSQGGRVTVQPQHF. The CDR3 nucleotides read TGCGCCAGCAGCCAAGGGGGCAGGGTCACGGTCCAGCCCCAGCATTTT.

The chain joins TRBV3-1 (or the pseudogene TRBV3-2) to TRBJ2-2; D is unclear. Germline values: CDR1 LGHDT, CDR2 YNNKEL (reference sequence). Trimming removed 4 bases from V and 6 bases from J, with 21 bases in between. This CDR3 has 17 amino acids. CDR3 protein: CASSPNPGLPRAGELFF. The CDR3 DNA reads TGTGCCAGCAGCCCGAACCCGGGCCTACCCCGTGCCGGGGAGCTGTTTTTT.

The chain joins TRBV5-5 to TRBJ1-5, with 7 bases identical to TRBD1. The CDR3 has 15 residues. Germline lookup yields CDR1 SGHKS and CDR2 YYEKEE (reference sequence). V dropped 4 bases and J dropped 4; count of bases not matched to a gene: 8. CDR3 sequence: CASSLGTESNQPQHF. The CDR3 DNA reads TGTGCCAGCAGCCTCGGGACAGAGTCTAATCAGCCCCAGCATTTT.

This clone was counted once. The CDR3 DNA reads as TGTGCCAGCTCCCCCCCGGACAGGGCGGAGACCCAGTACTTC. Amino acids: CASSPPDRAETQYF. V is TRBV18 and J is TRBJ2-5, with 8 bases fitting TRBD1. This CDR3 is 14 amino acids long. V lost 6 bases and J lost 5; bases outside the gene matches: 8. CDR1 and CDR2 from the germline V gene are KGHSH and LQKENI. Variable domain in full (rest from reference TRBV18 and TRBJ2-5): NAGVMQNPRHLVRRRGQEARLRCSPMKGHSHVYWYRQLPEEGLKFMVYLQKENIIDESGMPKERFSAEFPKEGPSILRIQQVVRGDSAAYFCASSPPDRAETQYFGPGTRLLVL.

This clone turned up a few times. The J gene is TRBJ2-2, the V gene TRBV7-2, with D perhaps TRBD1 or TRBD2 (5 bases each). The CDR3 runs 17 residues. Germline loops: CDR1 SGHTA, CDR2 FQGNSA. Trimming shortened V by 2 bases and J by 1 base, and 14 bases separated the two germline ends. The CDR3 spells CASSLRDDSLNTGELFF. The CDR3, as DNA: TGTGCCAGCAGCTTACGGGACGACAGTCTGAACACCGGGGAGCTGTTTTTT.

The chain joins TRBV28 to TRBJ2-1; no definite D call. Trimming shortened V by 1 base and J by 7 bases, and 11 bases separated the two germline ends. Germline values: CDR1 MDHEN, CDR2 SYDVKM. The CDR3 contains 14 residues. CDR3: CASSLFEAANEQFF. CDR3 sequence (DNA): TGTGCCAGCAGTTTATTCGAGGCCGCTAATGAGCAGTTCTTC.

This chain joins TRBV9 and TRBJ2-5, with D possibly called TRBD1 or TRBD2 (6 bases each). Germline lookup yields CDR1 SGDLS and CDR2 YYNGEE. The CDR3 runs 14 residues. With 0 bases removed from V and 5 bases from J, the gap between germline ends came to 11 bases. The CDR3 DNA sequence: TGTGCCAGCAGCGTAGCTCGGGGGCGGGAGACCCAGTACTTC. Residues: CASSVARGRETQYF.

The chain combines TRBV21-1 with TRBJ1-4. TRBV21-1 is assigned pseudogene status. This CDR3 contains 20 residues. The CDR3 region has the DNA TGTGCCAGCAGCAAAGGAACCCCGGGGCGACGCCCGCGAGGGAATGAAAAACTGTTTTTT. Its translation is CASSKGTPGRRPRGNEKLFF.

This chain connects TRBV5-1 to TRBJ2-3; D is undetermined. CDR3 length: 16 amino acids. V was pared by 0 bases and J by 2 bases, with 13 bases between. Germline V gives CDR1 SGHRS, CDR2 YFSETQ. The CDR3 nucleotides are TGCGCCAGCAGCTTGGCTGCAGGCTTCTCCACAGATACGCAGTATTTT. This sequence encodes CASSLAAGFSTDTQYF.

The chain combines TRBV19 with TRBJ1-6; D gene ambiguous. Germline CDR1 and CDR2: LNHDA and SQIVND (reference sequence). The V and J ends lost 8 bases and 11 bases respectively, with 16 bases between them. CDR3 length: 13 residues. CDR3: CASSNAGLAPLHF. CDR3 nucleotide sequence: TGTGCCAGTTCTAATGCAGGTTTGGCACCCCTCCACTTT.

The CDR3 spells CASSPRISSSYEQYF. In DNA form, the CDR3 reads TGTGCCAGCAGCCCGCGGATCTCTAGCTCCTACGAGCAGTACTTC. The gene calls are TRBV27 and TRBJ2-7; the D is unclear. CDR1 is MNHEY and CDR2 is SMNVEV in the germline V gene (reference sequence). The V and J ends lost 6 bases and 0 bases respectively, with 15 bases between them. The CDR3 totals 15 residues.

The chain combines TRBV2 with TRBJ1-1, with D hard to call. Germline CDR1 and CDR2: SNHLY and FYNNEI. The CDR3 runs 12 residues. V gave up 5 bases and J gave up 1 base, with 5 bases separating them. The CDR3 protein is CASSPANTEAFF. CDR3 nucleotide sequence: TGTGCCAGCAGTCCGGCGAACACTGAAGCTTTCTTT.

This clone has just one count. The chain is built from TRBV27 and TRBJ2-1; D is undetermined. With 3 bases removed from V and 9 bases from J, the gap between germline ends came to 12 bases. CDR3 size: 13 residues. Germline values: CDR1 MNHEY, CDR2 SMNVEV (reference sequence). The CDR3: CASSFVRNFEQFF. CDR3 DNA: TGTGCCAGCAGTTTCGTCCGGAACTTTGAGCAGTTCTTC.

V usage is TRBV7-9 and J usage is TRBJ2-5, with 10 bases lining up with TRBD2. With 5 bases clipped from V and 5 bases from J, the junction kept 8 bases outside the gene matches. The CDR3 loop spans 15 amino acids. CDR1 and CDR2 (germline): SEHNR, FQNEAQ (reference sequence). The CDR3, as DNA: TGTGCCAGCAGCCCCCTAAGCGGGGGGGCTGAGACCCAGTACTTC. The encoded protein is CASSPLSGGAETQYF.

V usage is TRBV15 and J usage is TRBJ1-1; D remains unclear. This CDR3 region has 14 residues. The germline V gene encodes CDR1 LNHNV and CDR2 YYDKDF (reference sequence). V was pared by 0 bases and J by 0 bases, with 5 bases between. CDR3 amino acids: CATSREGVNTEAFF. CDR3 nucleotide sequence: TGTGCCACCAGCAGAGAGGGAGTGAACACTGAAGCTTTCTTT.

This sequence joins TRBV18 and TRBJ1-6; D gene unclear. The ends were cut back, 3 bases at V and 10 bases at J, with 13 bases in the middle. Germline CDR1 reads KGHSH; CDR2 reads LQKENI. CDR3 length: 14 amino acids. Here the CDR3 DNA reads TGTGCCAGCTCACCGAGCAGCGATTGGTCACCCCTCCACTTT. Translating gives CASSPSSDWSPLHF.

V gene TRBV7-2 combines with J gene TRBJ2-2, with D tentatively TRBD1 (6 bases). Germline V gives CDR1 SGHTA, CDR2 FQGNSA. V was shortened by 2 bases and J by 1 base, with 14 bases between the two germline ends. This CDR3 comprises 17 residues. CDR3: CASSLRSTGMNTGELFF. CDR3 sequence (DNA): TGTGCCAGCAGCTTAAGGAGTACAGGGATGAACACCGGGGAGCTGTTTTTT. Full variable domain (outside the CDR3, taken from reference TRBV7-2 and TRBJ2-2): GAGVSQSPSNKVTEKGKDVELRCDPISGHTALYWYRQSLGQGLEFLIYFQGNSAPDKSGLPSDRFSAERTGGSVSTLTIQRTQQEDSAVYLCASSLRSTGMNTGELFFGEGSRLTVL.

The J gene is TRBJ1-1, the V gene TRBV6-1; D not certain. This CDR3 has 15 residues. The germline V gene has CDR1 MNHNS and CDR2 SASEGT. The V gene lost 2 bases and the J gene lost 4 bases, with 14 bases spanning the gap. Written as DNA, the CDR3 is TGTGCCAGCAGTGAACCGGTGGTCTGGGGCACTGAAGCTTTCTTT. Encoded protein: CASSEPVVWGTEAFF.

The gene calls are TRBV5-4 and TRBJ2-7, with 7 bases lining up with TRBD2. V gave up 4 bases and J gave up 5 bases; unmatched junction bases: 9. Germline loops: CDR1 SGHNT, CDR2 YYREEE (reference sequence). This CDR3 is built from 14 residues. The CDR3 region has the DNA TGTGCCAGCAGCCCGAGGGAGGGGTCGGACGAGCAGTACTTC. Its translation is CASSPREGSDEQYF.

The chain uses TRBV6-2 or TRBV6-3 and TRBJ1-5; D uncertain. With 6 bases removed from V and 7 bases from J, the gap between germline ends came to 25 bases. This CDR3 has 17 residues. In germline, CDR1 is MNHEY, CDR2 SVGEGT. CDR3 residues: CASSPDGGSLAAQPQHF. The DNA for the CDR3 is TGTGCCAGCAGCCCCGATGGCGGTTCCCTAGCGGCACAGCCCCAGCATTTT.

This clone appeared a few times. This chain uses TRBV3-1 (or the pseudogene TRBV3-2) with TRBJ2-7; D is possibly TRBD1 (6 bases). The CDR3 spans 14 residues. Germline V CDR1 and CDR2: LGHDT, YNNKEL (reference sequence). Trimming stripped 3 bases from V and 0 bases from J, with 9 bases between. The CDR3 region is CASSHLQGSYEQYF. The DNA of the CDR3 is TGTGCCAGCAGCCACTTACAGGGCTCCTACGAGCAGTACTTC.

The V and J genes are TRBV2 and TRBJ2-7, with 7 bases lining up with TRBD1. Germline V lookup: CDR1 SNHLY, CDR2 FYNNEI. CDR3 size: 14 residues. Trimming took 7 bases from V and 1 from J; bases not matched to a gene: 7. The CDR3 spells CASTSTGPSYEQYF. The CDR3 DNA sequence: TGTGCCAGCACATCGACAGGGCCGTCCTACGAGCAGTACTTC.

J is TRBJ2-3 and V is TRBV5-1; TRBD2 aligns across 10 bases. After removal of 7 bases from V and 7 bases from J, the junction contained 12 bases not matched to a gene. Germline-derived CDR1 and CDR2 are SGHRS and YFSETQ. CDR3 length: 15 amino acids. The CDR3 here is CASLLLAGTSNTQYF. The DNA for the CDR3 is TGCGCCAGCCTACTACTAGCGGGGACCTCGAATACGCAGTATTTT.

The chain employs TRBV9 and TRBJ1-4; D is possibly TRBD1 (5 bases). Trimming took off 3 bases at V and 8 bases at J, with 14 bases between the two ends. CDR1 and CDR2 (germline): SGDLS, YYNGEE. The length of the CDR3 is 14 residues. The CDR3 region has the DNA TGTGCCAGCAGCGCGGGTGGGGCGCGCGAAAAACTGTTTTTT. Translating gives CASSAGGAREKLFF.

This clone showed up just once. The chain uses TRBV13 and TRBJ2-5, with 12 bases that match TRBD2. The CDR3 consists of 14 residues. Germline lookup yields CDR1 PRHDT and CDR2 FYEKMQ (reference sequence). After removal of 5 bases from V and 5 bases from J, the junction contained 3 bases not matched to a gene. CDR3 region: CASSASGGVETQYF. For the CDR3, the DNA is TGTGCCAGCAGCGCTAGCGGGGGGGTGGAGACCCAGTACTTC.

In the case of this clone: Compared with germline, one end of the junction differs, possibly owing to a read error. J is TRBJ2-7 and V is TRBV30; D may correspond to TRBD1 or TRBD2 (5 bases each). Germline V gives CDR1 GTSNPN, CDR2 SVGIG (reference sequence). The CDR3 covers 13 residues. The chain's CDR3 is CAGSRGSSYEQYF. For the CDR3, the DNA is TGTGCCGGGAGTAGGGGAAGCTCCTACGAGCAGTACTTC.